Below are 8 T cell receptor beta chains sequenced from a single sample in a study of cytomegalovirus exposure and HLA in healthy donors. The PCR had 60 Vbeta and 13 Jbeta primers. Measured with immunoSEQ multiplex PCR; TCRdb has only the in-frame clones, and not every one. The profile shows roughly 100,000 clones, around 73% of them singletons. Sequencing used PBMCs. Receptors were obtained from a man between 25 and 39 years old in good health and CMV-seronegative.

J is TRBJ1-2 and V is TRBV5-4; a possible D gene is TRBD1 (5 bases). V lost 4 bases, J lost 5 bases, and 12 bases lay in between. Germline lookup yields CDR1 SGHNT and CDR2 YYREEE (reference sequence). CDR3 length: 13 amino acids. The CDR3 reads CASSLDKNYGYTF. The CDR3, as DNA: TGTGCCAGCAGCCTGGACAAGAATTATGGCTACACCTTC.

The J gene is TRBJ2-7, the V gene TRBV30, with D possibly matching TRBD1 (6 bases). Per the germline V gene, CDR1 is GTSNPN and CDR2 is SVGIG (reference sequence). V gave up 4 bases and J gave up 0 bases, with 16 bases separating them. The CDR3 has 15 residues. CDR3 sequence: CAWNVQGSASYEQYF. CDR3 coding DNA: TGTGCCTGGAACGTCCAGGGGTCAGCCTCCTACGAGCAGTACTTC.

This clone was detected only once. The V call is TRBV18, the J call TRBJ1-3; D is unclear. From germline, CDR1 is KGHSH and CDR2 LQKENI. There are 16 residues in the CDR3. The V end lost 1 base, the J end lost 4 bases, and 14 bases lay between the germline ends. The CDR3 protein is CASSPQEETGGNTIYF. As DNA, the CDR3 is TGTGCCAGCTCACCACAGGAGGAGACGGGGGGAAACACCATATATTTT.

The chain has TRBV4-1 and TRBJ2-5; TRBD1 agrees at 10 bases. Losses at the gene ends were 1 base for V and 7 bases for J; bases not matched to a gene: 6. Germline CDR1 reads MGHRA; CDR2 reads YSYEKL. The CDR3 spans 15 residues. CDR3 bases: TGCGCCAGCAGCCAAGGACAGGGGGCGCATGGGACCCAGTACTTC. This codes for CASSQGQGAHGTQYF.

The genes are TRBV11-2 and TRBJ1-1; D is uncertain. Germline V gene sequence: CDR1 SGHAT, CDR2 FQNNGV. The CDR3 is 13 residues long. Trimming took 3 bases from V and 3 from J, leaving 8 bases between them. The DNA for the CDR3 is TGTGCCAGCAGCTTCACCAGTGACACTGAAGCTTTCTTT. Its translation: CASSFTSDTEAFF. The entire variable domain, with the rest obtained from reference TRBV11-2 and TRBJ1-1, is as follows: EAGVAQSPRYKIIEKRQSVAFWCNPISGHATLYWYQQILGQGPKLLIQFQNNGVVDDSQLPKDRFSAERLKGVDSTLKIQPAKLEDSAVYLCASSFTSDTEAFFGQGTRLTVV.

This chain connects TRBV28 to TRBJ2-7, with 11 bases lining up with TRBD2. Per the germline V gene, CDR1 is MDHEN and CDR2 is SYDVKM. The ends lost 6 bases at V and 4 bases at J; junction bases unmatched: 5. This CDR3 comprises 14 residues. The CDR3 region has the DNA TGTGCCAGCAGACCGACTAGCGGGACTTACGAGCAGTACTTC. Amino acids: CASRPTSGTYEQYF.

The chain employs TRBV7-6 and TRBJ2-2, with 11 bases fitting TRBD1. The germline V gene has CDR1 SGHVS and CDR2 FNYEAQ. The trim removed 5 bases at V and 5 bases at J, leaving 10 bases unmatched. This CDR3 is 17 amino acids long. DNA of the CDR3: TGTGCCAGCAGCCCAAGACCGGGACAGGGGGGGACCGGGGAGCTGTTTTTT. This codes for CASSPRPGQGGTGELFF.

This clone has only one observation. V gene TRBV7-9 combines with J gene TRBJ2-3, with TRBD2 identical over 8 bases. The V gene's germline CDR1 is SEHNR and CDR2 FQNEAQ (reference sequence). Trimming cost V 5 bases and J 4 bases; bases outside gene matches: 2. The length of the CDR3 is 13 residues. Here the CDR3 reads CASSPGRADTQYF. Here the CDR3 DNA reads TGTGCCAGCAGCCCCGGGAGGGCAGATACGCAGTATTTT.